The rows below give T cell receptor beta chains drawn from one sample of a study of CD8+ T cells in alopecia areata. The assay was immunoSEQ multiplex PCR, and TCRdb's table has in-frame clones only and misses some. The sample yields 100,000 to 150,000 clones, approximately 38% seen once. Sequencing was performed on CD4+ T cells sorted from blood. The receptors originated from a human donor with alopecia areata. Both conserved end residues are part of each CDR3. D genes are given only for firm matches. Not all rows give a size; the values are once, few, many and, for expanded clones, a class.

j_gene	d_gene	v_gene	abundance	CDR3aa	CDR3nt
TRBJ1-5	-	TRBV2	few	CASRVHLGNQPQHF	TGTGCCAGCAGAGTACACTTGGGAAATCAGCCCCAGCATTTT
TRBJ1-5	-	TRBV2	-	CASSEEWGGQPQHF	TGTGCCAGCAGTGAGGAGTGGGGCGGTCAGCCCCAGCATTTT
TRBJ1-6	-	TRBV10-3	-	CAISGGGYGNSPLHF	TGTGCCATCAGTGGGGGGGGATACGGGAATTCACCCCTCCACTTT
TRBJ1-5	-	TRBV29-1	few	CSAITGQGQPQHF	TGCAGCGCTATTACAGGGCAGGGACAGCCCCAGCATTTT
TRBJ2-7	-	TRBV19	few	CASSTWKGEQYF	TGTGCCAGTAGTACCTGGAAGGGCGAGCAGTACTTC
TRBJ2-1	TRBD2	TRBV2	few	CASSGLAGGSNEQFF	TGTGCCAGCAGTGGGTTAGCGGGAGGTTCCAATGAGCAGTTCTTC
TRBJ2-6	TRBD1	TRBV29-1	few	CSVAGQGRSGANVLTF	TGCAGCGTTGCGGGACAGGGACGCTCTGGGGCCAACGTCCTGACTTTC
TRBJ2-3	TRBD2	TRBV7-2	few	CASSPPGTSGGADTQYF	TGTGCCAGCAGCCCCCCCGGGACTAGCGGGGGGGCAGATACGCAGTATTTT
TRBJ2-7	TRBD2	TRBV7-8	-	CASSLESGGPAYEQYF	TGTGCCAGCAGCTTAGAGAGCGGGGGGCCCGCCTACGAGCAGTACTTC
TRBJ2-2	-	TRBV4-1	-	CASSQPGGELFF	TGCGCCAGCAGCCAACCCGGGGGGGAGCTGTTTTTT
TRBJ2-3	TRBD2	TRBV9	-	CASSVGASGSQGDTQYF	TGTGCCAGCAGCGTAGGGGCTAGCGGGAGTCAGGGGGATACGCAGTATTTT
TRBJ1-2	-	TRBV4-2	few	CASNHGGSGRKNYGYTF	TGTGCCAGCAACCACGGAGGGTCGGGACGAAAGAACTATGGCTACACCTTC
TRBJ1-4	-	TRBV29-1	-	CSAGDGTNEKLFF	TGCAGCGCAGGGGACGGGACTAATGAAAAACTGTTTTTT
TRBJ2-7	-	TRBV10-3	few	CAISEGPEVHEQYF	TGTGCCATCAGTGAAGGACCCGAGGTCCACGAGCAGTACTTC
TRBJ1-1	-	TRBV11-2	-	CASSLVQAQEAFF	TGTGCCAGCAGCTTAGTCCAGGCCCAGGAAGCTTTCTTT
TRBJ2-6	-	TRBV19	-	CASSISGANVLTF	TGTGCCAGTAGTATCTCTGGGGCCAACGTCCTGACTTTC
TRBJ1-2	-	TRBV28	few	CATSGVINYGYTF	TGTGCCACTTCAGGGGTGATTAACTATGGCTACACCTTC
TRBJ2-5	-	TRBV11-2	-	CASSFGEAVGRETQYF	TGTGCCAGCAGCTTTGGGGAGGCGGTTGGACGGGAGACCCAGTACTTC
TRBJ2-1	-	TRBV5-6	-	CASSRGLVVVGEQFF	TGTGCCAGCAGCCGGGGACTTGTGGTGGTTGGTGAGCAGTTCTTC
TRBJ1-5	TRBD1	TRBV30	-	CAWTGQGNIQHF	TGTGCCTGGACGGGACAGGGTAACATCCAGCATTTT
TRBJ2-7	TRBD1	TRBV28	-	CASSLGQGNLYSYEQYF	TGTGCCAGCAGTTTGGGACAGGGAAATTTGTACTCCTACGAGCAGTACTTC
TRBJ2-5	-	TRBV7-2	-	CASSSQGLQETQYF	TGTGCCAGCAGCTCCCAGGGGTTACAAGAGACCCAGTACTTC